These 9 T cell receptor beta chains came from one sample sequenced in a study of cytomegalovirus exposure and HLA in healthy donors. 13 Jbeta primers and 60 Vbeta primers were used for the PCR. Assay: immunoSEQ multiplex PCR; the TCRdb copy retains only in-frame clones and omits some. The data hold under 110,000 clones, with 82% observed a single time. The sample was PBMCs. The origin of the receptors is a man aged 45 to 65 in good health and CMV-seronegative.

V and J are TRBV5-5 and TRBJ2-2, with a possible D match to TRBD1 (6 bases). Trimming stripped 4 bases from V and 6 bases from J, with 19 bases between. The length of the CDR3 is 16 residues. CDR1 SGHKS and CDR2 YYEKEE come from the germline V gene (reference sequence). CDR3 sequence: CASSLPPGEGAGELFF. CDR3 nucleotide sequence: TGTGCCAGCAGCCTCCCCCCAGGGGAAGGGGCCGGGGAGCTGTTTTTT.

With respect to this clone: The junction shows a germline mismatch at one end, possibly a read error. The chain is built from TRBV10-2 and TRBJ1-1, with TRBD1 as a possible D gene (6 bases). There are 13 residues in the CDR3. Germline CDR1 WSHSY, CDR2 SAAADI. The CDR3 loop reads CASTSTGNAEAFF. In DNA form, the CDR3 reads TGCGCCAGCACCAGCACAGGGAACGCTGAAGCTTTCTTT.

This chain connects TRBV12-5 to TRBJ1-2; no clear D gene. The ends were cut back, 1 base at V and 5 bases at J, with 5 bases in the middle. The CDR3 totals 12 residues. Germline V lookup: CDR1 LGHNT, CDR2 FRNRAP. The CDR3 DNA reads TGTGCTAGTGGTTTGGAATCGTATGGCTACACCTTC. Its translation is CASGLESYGYTF.

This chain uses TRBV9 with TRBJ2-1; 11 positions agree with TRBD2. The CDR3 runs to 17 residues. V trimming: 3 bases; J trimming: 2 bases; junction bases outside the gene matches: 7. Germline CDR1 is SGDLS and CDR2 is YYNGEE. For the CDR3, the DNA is TGTGCCAGCAGCGCGTACTCGACTAGCGGGGCCTACAATGAGCAGTTCTTC. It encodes CASSAYSTSGAYNEQFF.

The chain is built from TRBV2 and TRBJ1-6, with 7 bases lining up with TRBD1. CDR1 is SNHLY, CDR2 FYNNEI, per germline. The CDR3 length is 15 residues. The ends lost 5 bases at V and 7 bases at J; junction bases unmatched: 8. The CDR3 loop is CASSPGTVRNSPLHF. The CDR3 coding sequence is TGTGCCAGCAGTCCCGGGACAGTTAGGAATTCACCCCTCCACTTT.

CDR3 in DNA: TGTGCCAGCAGCCAAGGACAGGCTAGGAATGAAAAACTGTTTTTT. It codes for CASSQGQARNEKLFF. This chain uses TRBV2 with TRBJ1-4, with 7 nucleotides matching TRBD1. Unmatched junction bases numbered 9, after V lost 6 bases and J lost 5 bases. The CDR3 extends over 15 amino acids. Germline V CDR1 and CDR2: SNHLY, FYNNEI.

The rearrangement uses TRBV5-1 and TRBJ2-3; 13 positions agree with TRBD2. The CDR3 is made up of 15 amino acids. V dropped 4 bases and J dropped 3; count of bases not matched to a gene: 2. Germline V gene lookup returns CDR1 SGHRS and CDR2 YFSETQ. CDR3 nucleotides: TGCGCCAGCAGCCCACTAGCGGGGGGGACAGATACGCAGTATTTT. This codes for CASSPLAGGTDTQYF.

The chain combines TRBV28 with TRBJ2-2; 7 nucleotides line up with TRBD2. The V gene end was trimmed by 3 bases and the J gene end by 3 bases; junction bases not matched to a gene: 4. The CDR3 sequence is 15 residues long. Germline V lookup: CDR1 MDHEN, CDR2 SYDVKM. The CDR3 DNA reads TGTGCCAGCAGTTTCTTGGGAGGGGACACCGGGGAGCTGTTTTTT. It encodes CASSFLGGDTGELFF.

The chain's CDR3 is CASSRLEAGAGGETQYF. For the CDR3, the DNA is TGCGCCAGCAGCCGTCTTGAAGCGGGGGCCGGGGGGGAGACCCAGTACTTC. The chain links TRBV4-1 to TRBJ2-5; 8 bases align to TRBD2. Trimming removed 4 bases from V and 5 bases from J; junction bases left unmatched: 15. Germline CDR1 MGHRA, CDR2 YSYEKL. The length of the CDR3 is 17 residues.